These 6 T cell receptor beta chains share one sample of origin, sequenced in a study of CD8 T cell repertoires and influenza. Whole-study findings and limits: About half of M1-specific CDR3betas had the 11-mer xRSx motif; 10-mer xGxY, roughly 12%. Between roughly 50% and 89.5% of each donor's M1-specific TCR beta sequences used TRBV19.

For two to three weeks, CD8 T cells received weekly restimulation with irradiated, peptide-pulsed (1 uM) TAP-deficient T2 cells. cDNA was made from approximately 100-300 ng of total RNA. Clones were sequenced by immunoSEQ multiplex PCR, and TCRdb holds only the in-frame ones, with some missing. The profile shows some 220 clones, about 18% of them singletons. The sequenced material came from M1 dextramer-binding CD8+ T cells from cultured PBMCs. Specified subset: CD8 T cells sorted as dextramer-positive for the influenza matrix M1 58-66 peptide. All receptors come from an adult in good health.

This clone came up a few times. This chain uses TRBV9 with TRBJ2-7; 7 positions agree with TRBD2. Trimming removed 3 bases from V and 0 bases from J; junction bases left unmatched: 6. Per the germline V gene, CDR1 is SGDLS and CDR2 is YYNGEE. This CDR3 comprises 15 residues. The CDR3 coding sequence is TGTGCCAGCAGCGCCGGAGTAGCGGGCTCCTACGAGCAGTACTTC. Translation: CASSAGVAGSYEQYF.

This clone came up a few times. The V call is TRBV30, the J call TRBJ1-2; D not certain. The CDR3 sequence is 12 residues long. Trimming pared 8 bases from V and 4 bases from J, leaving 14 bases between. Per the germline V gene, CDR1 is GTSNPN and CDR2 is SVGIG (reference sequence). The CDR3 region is CASSIGGYGYTF. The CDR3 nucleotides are TGTGCCAGTAGTATAGGCGGCTATGGCTACACCTTC.

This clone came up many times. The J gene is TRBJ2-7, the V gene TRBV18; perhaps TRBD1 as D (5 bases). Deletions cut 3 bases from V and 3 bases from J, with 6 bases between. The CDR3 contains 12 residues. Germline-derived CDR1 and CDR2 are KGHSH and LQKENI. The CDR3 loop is CASSPDSYEQYF. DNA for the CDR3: TGTGCCAGCTCACCCGACAGCTACGAGCAGTACTTC. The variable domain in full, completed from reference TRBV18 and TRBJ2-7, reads NAGVMQNPRHLVRRRGQEARLRCSPMKGHSHVYWYRQLPEEGLKFMVYLQKENIIDESGMPKERFSAEFPKEGPSILRIQQVVRGDSAAYFCASSPDSYEQYFGPGTRLTVT.

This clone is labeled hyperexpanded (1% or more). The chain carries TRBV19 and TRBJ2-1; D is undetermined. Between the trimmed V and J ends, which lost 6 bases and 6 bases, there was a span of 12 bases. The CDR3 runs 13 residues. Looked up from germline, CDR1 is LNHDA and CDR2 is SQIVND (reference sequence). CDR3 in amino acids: CASSFFSINEQFF. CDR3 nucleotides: TGTGCCAGTAGCTTCTTCAGTATCAATGAGCAGTTCTTC.

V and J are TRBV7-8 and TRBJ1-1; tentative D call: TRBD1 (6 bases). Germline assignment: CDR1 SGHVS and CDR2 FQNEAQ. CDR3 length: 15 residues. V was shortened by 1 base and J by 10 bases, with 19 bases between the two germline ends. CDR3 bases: TGTGCCAGCAGCTTAGTACAGGGCAGAAGGGCCGGAGCTTTCTTT. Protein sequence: CASSLVQGRRAGAFF.

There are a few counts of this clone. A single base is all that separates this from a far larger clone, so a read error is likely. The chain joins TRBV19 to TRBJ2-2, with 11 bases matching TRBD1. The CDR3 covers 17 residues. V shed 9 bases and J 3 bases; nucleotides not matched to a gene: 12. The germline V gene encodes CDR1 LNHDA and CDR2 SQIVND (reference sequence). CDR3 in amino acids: CARCSQDRGLDTGELFF. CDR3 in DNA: TGTGCCAGGTGCTCTCAGGACAGGGGGCTGGACACCGGGGAGCTGTTTTTT.